This T cell receptor (beta chain) was documented in a study of graft-versus-host responses after intestinal transplantation. Overall study: Every recipient underwent anti-thymocyte globulin induction, then tacrolimus and steroids for three to four years.

The table came from immunoSEQ multiplex PCR; TCRdb's copy has only in-frame clones and leaves some out. The repertoire consists of approximately 15,000 clones, with roughly 60% occurring once and the leading ten covering 9.5% to 15%. CDR1 LGHNA and CDR2 YSLEER come from the germline V gene. The CDR3 runs 16 residues. The trim removed 2 bases at V and 6 bases at J, leaving 9 bases unmatched. The authors processed graft tissue to release intraepithelial and lamina propria lymphocytes. Concerning this clone: Its antigen is unidentified.

Findings and limits, study-wide: Some GvH clones appeared in ileal mucosa or blood before recipient bone marrow.

The TCR was taken from a human patient who received an intestinal transplant, so some T cells may come from the graft donor. Sample: ileum tissue, taken 524 days after transplant. The rearrangement uses TRBV4-3 and TRBJ2-4; 8 bases agree with TRBD2. The CDR3 loop is CASSQSITGGPNIQYF. CDR3 coding DNA: TGCGCCAGCAGCCAATCCATTACGGGGGGGCCAAACATTCAGTACTTC.